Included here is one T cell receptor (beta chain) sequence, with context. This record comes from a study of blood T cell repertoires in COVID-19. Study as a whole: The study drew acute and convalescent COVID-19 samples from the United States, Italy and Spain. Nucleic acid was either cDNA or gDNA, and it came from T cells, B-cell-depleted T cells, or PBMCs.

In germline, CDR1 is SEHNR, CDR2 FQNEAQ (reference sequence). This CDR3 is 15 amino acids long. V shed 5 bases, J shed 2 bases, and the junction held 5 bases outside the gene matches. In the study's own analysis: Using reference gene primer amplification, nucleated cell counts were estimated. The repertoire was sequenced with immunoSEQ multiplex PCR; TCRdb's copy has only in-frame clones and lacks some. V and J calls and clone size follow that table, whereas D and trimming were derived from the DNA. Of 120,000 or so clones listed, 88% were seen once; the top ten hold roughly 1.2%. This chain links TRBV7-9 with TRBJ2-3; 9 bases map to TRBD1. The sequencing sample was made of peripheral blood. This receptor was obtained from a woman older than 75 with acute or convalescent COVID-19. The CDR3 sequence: CASSPGTGITDTQYF. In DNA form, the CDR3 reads TGTGCCAGCAGCCCCGGGACAGGGATCACAGATACGCAGTATTTT. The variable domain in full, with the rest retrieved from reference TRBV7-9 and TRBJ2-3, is DTGVSQNPRHKITKRGQNVTFRCDPISEHNRLYWYRQTLGQGPEFLTYFQNEAQLEKSRLLSDRFSAERPKGSFSTLEIQRTEQGDSAMYLCASSPGTGITDTQYFGPGTRLTVL.